Listed below are T cell receptor beta chains from one sample, sequenced in a study of T cell responses to AZD1222 COVID-19 vaccine. Produced via immunoSEQ multiplex PCR; TCRdb's table is partial and in-frame only. The sample has over 75,000 clones; roughly nine tenths are singletons. This specimen was peripheral blood, taken on day 0 of AZD1222 vaccination. Receptors originate from an adult in good health. CDR3s include the opening cysteine and the closing phenylalanine or tryptophan. A D gene is named only where the DNA matches it firmly. Clone size is shown for a subset of rows, as once, few, many or a class of expanded clone.

CDR3 DNA	CDR3 protein	V gene	D gene	J gene	CDR3 length	clone size
TGCGCCAGCAGCTTATCCGGGACAGGGGTCGACAATGAGCAGTTCTTC	CASSLSGTGVDNEQFF	TRBV5-1	TRBD1	TRBJ2-1	16	few
TGTGCCAGCAGCTTGGGCGGGAGAGTTGATGAGCAGTTCTTC	CASSLGGRVDEQFF	TRBV5-4	TRBD2	TRBJ2-1	14	NA
TGTGCCAGCACCGCCGGGGGTCCAAATGGCTACACCTTC	CASTAGGPNGYTF	TRBV27	NA	TRBJ1-2	13	NA
TGTGCCAGCAGCGGGCAGGCACAAACATACGAGCAGTACTTC	CASSGQAQTYEQYF	TRBV6-5	NA	TRBJ2-7	14	NA
TGCGCCAGCAGCTTGGTCGGCGAGAATAAACTAAGCGAGCAGTACTTC	CASSLVGENKLSEQYF	TRBV5-1	NA	TRBJ2-7	16	once
TGTGCCAGCAGCCCTGACGACTACAATGAGCAGTTCTTC	CASSPDDYNEQFF	TRBV5-4	NA	TRBJ2-1	13	NA
TGTGCCAGTAGTCAGATCGGGGGACAGTCGGATGAAAAACTGTTTTTT	CASSQIGGQSDEKLFF	TRBV19	TRBD1	TRBJ1-4	16	NA
TGTGCCAGCAGTGACACGGGACCCAATGGCTACACCTTC	CASSDTGPNGYTF	TRBV6-4	NA	TRBJ1-2	13	NA
TGTGCCAGCAGTTTCTGGGACAGGGTGTCCTACGAGCAGTACTTC	CASSFWDRVSYEQYF	TRBV27	TRBD1	TRBJ2-7	15	NA
TGTGCCAGCAGCCCTGGACACGACCCTTCACCTGGGGCCAACGTCCTGACTTTC	CASSPGHDPSPGANVLTF	TRBV3-1/TRBV3-2	NA	TRBJ2-6	18	NA
TGTGCCAGCAGTCTTAGATCCCTGACGGGACTTAACTATGGCTACACCTTC	CASSLRSLTGLNYGYTF	TRBV2	NA	TRBJ1-2	17	NA
TGTGCCAGCAACGAAGGACTTAATGAAAAACTGTTTTTT	CASNEGLNEKLFF	TRBV7-8	NA	TRBJ1-4	13	NA
TGTGCCAGCTCGTACCAAGAGACCCAGTACTTC	CASSYQETQYF	TRBV18	NA	TRBJ2-5	11	NA
TGTGCCAGTAGTATCGGTCGCCCCAAGGGATCCTACGAGCAGTACTTC	CASSIGRPKGSYEQYF	TRBV19	NA	TRBJ2-7	16	NA
TGTGCCAGCAGTTTGGGACTAACCTACGAGCAGTACTTC	CASSLGLTYEQYF	TRBV27	TRBD2	TRBJ2-7	13	NA
TGTGCCAGTATTCAAGAACAGGGCTCCACTGAAGCTTTCTTT	CASIQEQGSTEAFF	TRBV2	NA	TRBJ1-1	14	NA
TGTGCCAGCAGCTTGGATGCCGTAAACACCGGGGAGCTGTTTTTT	CASSLDAVNTGELFF	TRBV7-3	NA	TRBJ2-2	15	once
TGTGCCAGCCCCACCCCGGGGGGAGCCTACGAGCAGTACTTC	CASPTPGGAYEQYF	TRBV19	TRBD2	TRBJ2-7	14	NA
TGTGCCAGCAGCTTAGGGGGACAGCAAGAGACCCAGTACTTC	CASSLGGQQETQYF	TRBV7-9	TRBD1	TRBJ2-5	14	NA
TGTGCCAGCAGCCCCCTTGGGACACGGAACACCGGGGAGCTGTTTTTT	CASSPLGTRNTGELFF	TRBV7-9	NA	TRBJ2-2	16	once
TGTGCCAGCAGCCCAGGGGGGGAGGGCAATCAGCCCCAGCATTTT	CASSPGGEGNQPQHF	TRBV11-2	TRBD1	TRBJ1-5	15	NA
TGTGCCAGCAGTGAAGATCCGGTGGAAGGGGGCATTAGAAGCGAGCAGTACTTC	CASSEDPVEGGIRSEQYF	TRBV6-1	TRBD1	TRBJ2-7	18	NA
TGTGCCAGCTTTCGTGGGATGGATTCGAACACTGAAGCTTTCTTT	CASFRGMDSNTEAFF	TRBV18	NA	TRBJ1-1	15	NA
TGCGCCAGCGCCTCGTCTAGCTACGAGCAGTACTTC	CASASSSYEQYF	TRBV5-1	NA	TRBJ2-7	12	NA
TGTGCCAGCTCACCGCAGACAGGGGATAACTATGGCTACACCTTC	CASSPQTGDNYGYTF	TRBV18	TRBD1	TRBJ1-2	15	NA
TGTGCCAGCAGTTCCGGACTAGCGGTAACTCAAGAGACCCAGTACTTC	CASSSGLAVTQETQYF	TRBV13	TRBD2	TRBJ2-5	16	NA
TGTGCCAGCAGTTTAAGGGGCCCGACGACAGGGGGCACTGAAAAACTGTTTTTT	CASSLRGPTTGGTEKLFF	TRBV27	TRBD1	TRBJ1-4	18	NA
TGTGCCAGCAGTGGTGAGCTCCGCGGGACTGAAGCTTTCTTT	CASSGELRGTEAFF	TRBV2	NA	TRBJ1-1	14	NA
TGTGCCAGCAGTTACAGAGGGGCCCCGGAGCATTTT	CASSYRGAPEHF	TRBV6-5	NA	TRBJ1-5	12	NA
TGTGCCACCAGCAGAGAGCCAGTATCGTCCTACGAGCAGTACTTC	CATSREPVSSYEQYF	TRBV15	NA	TRBJ2-7	15	NA
TGTGCCAGCAGTTCGGACAGCAACTATGGCTACACCTTC	CASSSDSNYGYTF	TRBV2	NA	TRBJ1-2	13	NA
TGTGCCAGCAGTGAAGCGACTCTCGCGGGGGGGTACAATGAGCAGTTCTTC	CASSEATLAGGYNEQFF	TRBV2	TRBD2	TRBJ2-1	17	NA
TGTGCCAGCAGACTGTCTGGGGTGGCAGCCGGGGAGCTGTTTTTT	CASRLSGVAAGELFF	TRBV11-2	NA	TRBJ2-2	15	NA
TGTGCCAGCAGCCCAAACGGGGGAGCCTACGAGCAGTACTTC	CASSPNGGAYEQYF	TRBV7-3	NA	TRBJ2-7	14	NA
TGTGCCAGCAGTTTACCGGGACTTGAGACCCAGTACTTC	CASSLPGLETQYF	TRBV27	NA	TRBJ2-5	13	NA
TGTGCCAGCTCATCTAACAGCTACGAGCAGTACTTC	CASSSNSYEQYF	TRBV18	NA	TRBJ2-7	12	NA
TGTGCCACCAGTGATTGGGGCGGGGAGCTGTTTTTT	CATSDWGGELFF	TRBV24-1	NA	TRBJ2-2	12	NA
TGTGCCTGGAGGGACCGAAACTCTGGAAACACCATATATTTT	CAWRDRNSGNTIYF	TRBV30	NA	TRBJ1-3	14	NA
TGCGCCAGCAGCTTGGGGACAGGGAAGAACTATGGCTACACCTTC	CASSLGTGKNYGYTF	TRBV5-1	TRBD1	TRBJ1-2	15	few
TGTGCCAGCAGCCCCCACGCGGGGGGACTGTACTACAATGAGCAGTTCTTC	CASSPHAGGLYYNEQFF	TRBV7-9	TRBD2	TRBJ2-1	17	NA
TGTGCCAGCAAGGGGCTAGCGGGCGGGGGTGAGCAGTTCTTC	CASKGLAGGGEQFF	TRBV28	TRBD2	TRBJ2-1	14	NA
TGTGCCAGCAGCCCGGATCTTAGGGCAGGCACTGAAGCTTTCTTT	CASSPDLRAGTEAFF	TRBV5-4	NA	TRBJ1-1	15	NA
TGTGCCAGCAGCGGATCCGGGACACCCTCCTACGAGCAGTACTTC	CASSGSGTPSYEQYF	TRBV7-2	NA	TRBJ2-7	15	once
TGTGCCAGCAGCCCCAGGGGATTGGATGGCTACACCTTC	CASSPRGLDGYTF	TRBV5-4	NA	TRBJ1-2	13	NA
TGCAGTGCTAGTAGCGGAGGCCAAGAGACCCAGTACTTC	CSASSGGQETQYF	TRBV20-1	NA	TRBJ2-5	13	NA